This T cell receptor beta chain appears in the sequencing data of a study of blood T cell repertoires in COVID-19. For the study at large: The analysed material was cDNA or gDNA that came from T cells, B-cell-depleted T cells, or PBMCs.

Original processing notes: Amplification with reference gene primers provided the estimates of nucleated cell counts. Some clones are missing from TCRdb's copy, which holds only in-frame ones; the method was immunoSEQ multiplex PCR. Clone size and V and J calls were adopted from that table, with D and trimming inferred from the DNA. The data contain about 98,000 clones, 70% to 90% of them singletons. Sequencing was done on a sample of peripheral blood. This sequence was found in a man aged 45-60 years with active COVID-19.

CDR3 residues: CASTSGDVSYGYTF. CDR3 nucleotides: TGTGCCAGCACCTCAGGGGATGTAAGCTATGGCTACACCTTC. The J gene is TRBJ1-2, the V gene TRBV6-5; TRBD1 is a possible D gene (6 bases). Trimming pared 7 bases from V and 4 bases from J, leaving 16 bases between. Germline CDR1 is MNHEY and CDR2 is SVGAGI. The CDR3 has 14 residues.